The present TCR beta chain was sequenced within a study of shared clonotypes between healthy human individuals. Deep-level running was used for the assay. Data came from immunoSEQ multiplex PCR; TCRdb stores just in-frame clones and leaves some out. The table has 650,000 to 700,000 clones, 80% to 95% seen once. Nashville, Tennessee was home to all donors, each a Caucasian adult. Both CD45RO+ cells and CCR7-negative CD45RA+ TemRA cells were combined to make up CD8 memory. This clone occurred a few times. Its target is not known. This CDR3 has 13 amino acids. CDR1 SGHNT and CDR2 YYREEE come from the germline V gene (reference sequence). V was pared by 1 base and J by 7 bases, with 9 bases between. Study-level findings and limits: As a rule, naive subsets had a larger estimated richness than memory subsets.

Sequenced: memory CD8+ T cells from PBMCs. The subset here: CD45RO+ cells pooled with CCR7-negative TemRA cells. The chain carries TRBV5-4 and TRBJ1-5, with D maybe TRBD1 (5 bases). The TCR was taken from a man aged 18-30 years in good health. Some clones in this sample may be carry-over from other donors' samples. Here the CDR3 DNA reads TGTGCCAGCAGCTTGAACGGGGCCCAGCCCCAGCATTTT. Translation gives CASSLNGAQPQHF. Looking up the rest from reference TRBV5-4 and TRBJ1-5 gives the full variable domain: ETGVTQSPTHLIKTRGQQVTLRCSSQSGHNTVSWYQQALGQGPQFIFQYYREEENGRGNFPPRFSGLQFPNYSSELNVNALELDDSALYLCASSLNGAQPQHFGDGTRLSIL.